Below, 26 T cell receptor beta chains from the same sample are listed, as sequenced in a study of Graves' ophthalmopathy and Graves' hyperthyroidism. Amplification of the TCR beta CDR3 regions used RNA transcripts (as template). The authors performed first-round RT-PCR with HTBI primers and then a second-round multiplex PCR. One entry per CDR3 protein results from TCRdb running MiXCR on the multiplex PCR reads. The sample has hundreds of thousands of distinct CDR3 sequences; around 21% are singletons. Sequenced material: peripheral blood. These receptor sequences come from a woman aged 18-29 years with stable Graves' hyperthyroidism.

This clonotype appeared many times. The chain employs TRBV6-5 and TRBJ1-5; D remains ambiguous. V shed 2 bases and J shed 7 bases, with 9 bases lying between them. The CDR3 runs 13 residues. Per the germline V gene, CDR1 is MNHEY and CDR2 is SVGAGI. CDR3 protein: CASSYRVYQPQHF. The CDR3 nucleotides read TGTGCCAGCAGTTACCGGGTCTACCAGCCCCAGCATTTT.

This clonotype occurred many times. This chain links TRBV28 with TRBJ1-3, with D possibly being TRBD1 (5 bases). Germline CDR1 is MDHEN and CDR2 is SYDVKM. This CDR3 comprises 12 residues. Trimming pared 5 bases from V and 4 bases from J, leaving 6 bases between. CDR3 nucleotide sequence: TGTGCCAGCAGTCGGGACGGAAACACCATATATTTT. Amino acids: CASSRDGNTIYF. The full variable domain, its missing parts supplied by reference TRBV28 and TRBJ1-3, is DVKVTQSSRYLVKRTGEKVFLECVQDMDHENMFWYRQDPGLGLRLIYFSYDVKMKEKGDIPEGYSVSREKKERFSLILESASTNQTSMYLCASSRDGNTIYFGEGSWLTVV.

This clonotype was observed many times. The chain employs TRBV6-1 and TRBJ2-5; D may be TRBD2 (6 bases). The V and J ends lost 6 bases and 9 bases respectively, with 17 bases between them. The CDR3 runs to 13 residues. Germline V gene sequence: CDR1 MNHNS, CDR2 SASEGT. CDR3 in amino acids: CASSSRLGEAQYF. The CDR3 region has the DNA TGTGCCAGCAGCTCTAGACTGGGGGAGGCCCAGTACTTC.

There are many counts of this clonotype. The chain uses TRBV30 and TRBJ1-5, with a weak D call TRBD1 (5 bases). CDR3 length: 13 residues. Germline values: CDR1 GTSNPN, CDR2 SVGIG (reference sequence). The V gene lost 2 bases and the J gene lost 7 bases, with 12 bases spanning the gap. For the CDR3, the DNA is TGTGCCTGGAGTCGGGCCGAGGGGCAGCCCCAGCATTTT. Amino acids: CAWSRAEGQPQHF.

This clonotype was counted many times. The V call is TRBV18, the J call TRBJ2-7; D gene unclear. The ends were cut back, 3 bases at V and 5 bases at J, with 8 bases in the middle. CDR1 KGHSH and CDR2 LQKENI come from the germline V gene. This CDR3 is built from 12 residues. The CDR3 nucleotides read TGTGCCAGCTCACCGACAATAAACGAGCAGTACTTC. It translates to CASSPTINEQYF.

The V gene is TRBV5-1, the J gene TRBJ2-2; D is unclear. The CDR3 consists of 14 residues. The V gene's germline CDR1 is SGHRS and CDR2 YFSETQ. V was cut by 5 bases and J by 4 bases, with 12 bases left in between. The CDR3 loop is CASRPEDGTGELFF. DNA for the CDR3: TGCGCCAGCAGACCAGAGGACGGCACCGGGGAGCTGTTTTTT.

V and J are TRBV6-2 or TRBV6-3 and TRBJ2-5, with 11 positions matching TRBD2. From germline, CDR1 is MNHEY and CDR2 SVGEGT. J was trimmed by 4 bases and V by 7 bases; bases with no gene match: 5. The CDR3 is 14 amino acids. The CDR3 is CASMLAGGPETQYF. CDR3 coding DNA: TGTGCCAGCATGCTAGCGGGGGGACCAGAGACCCAGTACTTC.

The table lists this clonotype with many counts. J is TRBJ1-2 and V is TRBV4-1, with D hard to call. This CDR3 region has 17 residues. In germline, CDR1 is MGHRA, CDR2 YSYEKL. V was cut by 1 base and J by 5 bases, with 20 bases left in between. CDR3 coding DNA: TGCGCCAGCAGCCAAGGTGTTGGGTTCAGCAAACATTATGGCTACACCTTC. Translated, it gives CASSQGVGFSKHYGYTF.

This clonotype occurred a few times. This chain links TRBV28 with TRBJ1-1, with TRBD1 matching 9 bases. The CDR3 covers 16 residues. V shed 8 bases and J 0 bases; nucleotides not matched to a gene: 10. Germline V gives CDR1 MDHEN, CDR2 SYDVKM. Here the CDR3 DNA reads TGTGCCAGCTGGGGGGACAGGGCGACCTTGAACACTGAAGCTTTCTTT. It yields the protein CASWGDRATLNTEAFF.

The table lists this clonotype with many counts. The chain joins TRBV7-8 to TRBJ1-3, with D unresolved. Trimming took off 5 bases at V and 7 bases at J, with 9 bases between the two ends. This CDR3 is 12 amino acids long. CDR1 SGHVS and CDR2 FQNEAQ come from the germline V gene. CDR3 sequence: CASSPPSNTIYF. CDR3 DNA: TGTGCCAGCAGCCCCCCCAGCAACACCATATATTTT.

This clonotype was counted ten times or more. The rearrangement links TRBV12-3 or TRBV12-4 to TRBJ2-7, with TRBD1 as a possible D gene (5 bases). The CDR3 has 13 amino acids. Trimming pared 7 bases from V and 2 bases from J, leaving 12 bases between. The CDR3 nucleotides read TGTGCCAGCAAGGGGCCAAACACCTACGAGCAGTACTTC. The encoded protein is CASKGPNTYEQYF.

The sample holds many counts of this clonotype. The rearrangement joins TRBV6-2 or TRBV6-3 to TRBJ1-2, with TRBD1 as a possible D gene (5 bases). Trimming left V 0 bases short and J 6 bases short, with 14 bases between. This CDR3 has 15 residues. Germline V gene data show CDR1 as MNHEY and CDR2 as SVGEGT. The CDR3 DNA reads TGTGCCAGCAGTTACTCGAGCAGGGACCACAATGGCTACACCTTC. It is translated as CASSYSSRDHNGYTF.

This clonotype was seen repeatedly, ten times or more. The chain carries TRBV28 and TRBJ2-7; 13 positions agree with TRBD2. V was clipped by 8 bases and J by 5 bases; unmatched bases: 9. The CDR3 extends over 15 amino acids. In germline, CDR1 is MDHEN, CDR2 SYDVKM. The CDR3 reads CASWRRTSGRHEQYF. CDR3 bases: TGTGCCAGCTGGCGCCGGACTAGCGGGAGACACGAGCAGTACTTC.

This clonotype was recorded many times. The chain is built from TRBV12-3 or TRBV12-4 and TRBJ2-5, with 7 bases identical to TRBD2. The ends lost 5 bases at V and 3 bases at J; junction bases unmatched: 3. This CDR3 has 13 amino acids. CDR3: CASSRTREETQYF. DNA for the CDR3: TGTGCCAGCAGTAGGACTAGAGAAGAGACCCAGTACTTC.

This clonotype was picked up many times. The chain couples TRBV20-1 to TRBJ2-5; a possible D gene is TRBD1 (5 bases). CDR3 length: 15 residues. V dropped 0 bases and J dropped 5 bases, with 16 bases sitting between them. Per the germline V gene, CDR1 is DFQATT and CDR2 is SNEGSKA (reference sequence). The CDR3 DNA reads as TGCAGTGCTAGAGATAGAGGCAGGGCCCTGGAGACCCAGTACTTC. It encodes CSARDRGRALETQYF.

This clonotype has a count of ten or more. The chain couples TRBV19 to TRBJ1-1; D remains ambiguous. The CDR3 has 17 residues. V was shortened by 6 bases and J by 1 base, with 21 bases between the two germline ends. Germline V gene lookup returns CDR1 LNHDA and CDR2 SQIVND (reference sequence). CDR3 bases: TGTGCCAGTAGCATGTTTGATCGTTCTACCTGGAACACTGAAGCTTTCTTT. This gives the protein CASSMFDRSTWNTEAFF. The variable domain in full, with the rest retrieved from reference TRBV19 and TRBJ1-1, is DGGITQSPKYLFRKEGQNVTLSCEQNLNHDAMYWYRQDPGQGLRLIYYSQIVNDFQKGDIAEGYSVSREKKESFPLTVTSAQKNPTAFYLCASSMFDRSTWNTEAFFGQGTRLTVV.

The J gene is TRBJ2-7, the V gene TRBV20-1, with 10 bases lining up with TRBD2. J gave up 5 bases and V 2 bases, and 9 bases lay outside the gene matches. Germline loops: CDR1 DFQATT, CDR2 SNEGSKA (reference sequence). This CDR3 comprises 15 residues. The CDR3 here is CSARSLAGAGDEQYF. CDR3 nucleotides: TGCAGTGCTAGATCCCTAGCGGGGGCTGGCGACGAGCAGTACTTC.

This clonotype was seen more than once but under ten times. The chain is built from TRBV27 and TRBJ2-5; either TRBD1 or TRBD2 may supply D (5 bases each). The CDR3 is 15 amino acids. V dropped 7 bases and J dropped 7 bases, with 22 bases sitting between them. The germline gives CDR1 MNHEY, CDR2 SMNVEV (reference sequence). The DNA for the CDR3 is TGTGCCAGCATGAAAGAGGCAGGGAGTCGAGGGACCCAGTACTTC. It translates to CASMKEAGSRGTQYF.

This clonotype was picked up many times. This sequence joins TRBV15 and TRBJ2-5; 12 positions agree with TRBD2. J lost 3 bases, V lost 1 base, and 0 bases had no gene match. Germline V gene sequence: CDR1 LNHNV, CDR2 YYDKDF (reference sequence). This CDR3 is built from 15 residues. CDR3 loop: CATSRGLAGEETQYF. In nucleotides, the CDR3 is TGTGCCACCAGCAGAGGACTAGCGGGAGAAGAGACCCAGTACTTC. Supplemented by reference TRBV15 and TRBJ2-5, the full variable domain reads DAMVIQNPRYQVTQFGKPVTLSCSQTLNHNVMYWYQQKSSQAPKLLFHYYDKDFNNEADTPDNFQSRRPNTSFCFLDIRSPGLGDTAMYLCATSRGLAGEETQYFGPGTRLLVL.

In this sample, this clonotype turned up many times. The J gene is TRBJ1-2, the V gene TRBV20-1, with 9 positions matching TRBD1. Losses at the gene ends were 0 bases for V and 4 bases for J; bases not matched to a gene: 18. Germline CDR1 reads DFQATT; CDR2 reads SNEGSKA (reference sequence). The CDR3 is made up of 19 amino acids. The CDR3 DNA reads TGCAGTGCTAGAGATTATCGGGACAGGGCCGGGCGGATAGGCTATGGCTACACCTTC. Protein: CSARDYRDRAGRIGYGYTF.

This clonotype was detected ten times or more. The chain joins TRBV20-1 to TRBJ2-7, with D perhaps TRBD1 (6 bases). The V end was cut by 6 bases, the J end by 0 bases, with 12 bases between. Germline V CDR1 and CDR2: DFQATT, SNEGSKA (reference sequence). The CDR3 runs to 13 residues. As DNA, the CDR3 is TGCAGTGCCATTCGGGACAACTCCTACGAGCAGTACTTC. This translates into CSAIRDNSYEQYF.

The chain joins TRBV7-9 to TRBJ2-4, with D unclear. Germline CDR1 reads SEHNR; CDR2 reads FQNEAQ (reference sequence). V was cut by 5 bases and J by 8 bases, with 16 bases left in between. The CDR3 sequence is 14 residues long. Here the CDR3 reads CASSRAPNSDIQYF. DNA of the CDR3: TGTGCCAGCAGCCGAGCCCCCAACTCCGACATTCAGTACTTC.

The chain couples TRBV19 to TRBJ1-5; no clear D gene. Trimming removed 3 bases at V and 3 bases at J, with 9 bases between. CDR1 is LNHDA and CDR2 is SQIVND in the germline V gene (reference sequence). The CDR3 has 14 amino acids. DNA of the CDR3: TGTGCCAGTAGTATCCAACAGCTCAATCAGCCCCAGCATTTT. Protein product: CASSIQQLNQPQHF.

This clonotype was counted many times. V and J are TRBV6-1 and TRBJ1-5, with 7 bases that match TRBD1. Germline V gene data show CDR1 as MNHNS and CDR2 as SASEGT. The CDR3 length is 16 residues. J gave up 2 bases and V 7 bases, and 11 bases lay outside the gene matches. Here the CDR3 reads CASTFGTDGRNQPQHF. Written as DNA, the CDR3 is TGTGCCAGCACCTTTGGGACAGATGGTCGCAATCAGCCCCAGCATTTT.

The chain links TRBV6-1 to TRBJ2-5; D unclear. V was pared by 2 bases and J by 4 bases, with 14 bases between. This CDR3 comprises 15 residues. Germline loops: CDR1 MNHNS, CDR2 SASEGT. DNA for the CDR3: TGTGCCAGCAGTGAATGGAGTTTGGGTGGAGAGACCCAGTACTTC. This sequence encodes CASSEWSLGGETQYF.

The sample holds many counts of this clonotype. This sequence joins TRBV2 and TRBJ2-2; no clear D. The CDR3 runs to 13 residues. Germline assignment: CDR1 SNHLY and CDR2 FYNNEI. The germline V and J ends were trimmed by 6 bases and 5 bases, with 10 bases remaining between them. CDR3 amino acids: CASRAGATGELFF. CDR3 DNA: TGTGCCAGCAGGGCTGGAGCGACCGGGGAGCTGTTTTTT.